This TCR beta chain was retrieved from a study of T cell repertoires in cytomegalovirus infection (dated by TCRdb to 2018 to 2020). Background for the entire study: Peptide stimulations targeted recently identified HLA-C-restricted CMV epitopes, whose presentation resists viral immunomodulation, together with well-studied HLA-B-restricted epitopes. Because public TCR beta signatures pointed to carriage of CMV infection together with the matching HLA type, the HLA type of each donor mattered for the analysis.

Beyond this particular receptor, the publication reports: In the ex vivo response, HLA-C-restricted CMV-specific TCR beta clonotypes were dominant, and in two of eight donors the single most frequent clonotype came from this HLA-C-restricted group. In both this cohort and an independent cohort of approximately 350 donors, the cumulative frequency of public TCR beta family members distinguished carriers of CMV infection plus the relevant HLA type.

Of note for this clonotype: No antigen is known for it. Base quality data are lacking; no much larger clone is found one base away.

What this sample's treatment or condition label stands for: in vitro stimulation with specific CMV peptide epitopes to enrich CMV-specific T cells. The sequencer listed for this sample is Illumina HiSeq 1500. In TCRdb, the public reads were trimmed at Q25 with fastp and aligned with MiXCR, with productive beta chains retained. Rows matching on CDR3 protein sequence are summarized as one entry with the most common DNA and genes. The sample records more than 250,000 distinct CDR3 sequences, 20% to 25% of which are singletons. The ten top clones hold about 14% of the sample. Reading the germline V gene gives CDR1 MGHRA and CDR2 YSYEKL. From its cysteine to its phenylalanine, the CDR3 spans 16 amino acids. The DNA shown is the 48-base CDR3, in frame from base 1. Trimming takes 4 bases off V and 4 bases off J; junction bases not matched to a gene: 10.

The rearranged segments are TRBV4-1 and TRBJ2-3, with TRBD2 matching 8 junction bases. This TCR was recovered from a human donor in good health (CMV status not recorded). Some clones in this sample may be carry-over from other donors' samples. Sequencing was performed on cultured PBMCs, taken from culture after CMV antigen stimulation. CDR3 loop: CASSLEGGRRSDTQYF. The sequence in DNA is TGCGCCAGCAGCCTCGAGGGCGGGAGGAGGTCAGATACGCAGTATTTT.